The T cell receptor beta chain described here comes from a study of blood T cell repertoires in COVID-19. Study-wide context: Sites across the United States, Italy and Spain contributed samples from acute and convalescent COVID-19. Nucleic acid was either cDNA or gDNA, and it came from T cells, B-cell-depleted T cells, or PBMCs.

In the study's own analysis: Reference gene primers were amplified, and this amplification served to estimate nucleated cell counts. Here immunoSEQ multiplex PCR was the method, and the copy in TCRdb shows in-frame clones only, minus some. Clonal size and the V and J genes are those of that table, whereas D and trimming came from the DNA. This sample carries 200,000 to 300,000 clones, under 90% of them seen once, and the ten largest clones take around 9.2%. The CDR3 has 14 amino acids. V was trimmed by 4 bases and J by 3 bases, leaving 13 bases between them. Germline CDR1 SGHRS, CDR2 YFSETQ. Source material: peripheral blood. This sequence was found in a human donor in a cohort sampled during active COVID-19. V gene TRBV5-1 combines with J gene TRBJ1-2, with TRBD1 as a possible D gene (6 bases). The CDR3 loop is CASSRGQAYYGYTF. The CDR3 DNA reads as TGCGCCAGCAGCCGGGGACAAGCTTACTATGGCTACACCTTC.